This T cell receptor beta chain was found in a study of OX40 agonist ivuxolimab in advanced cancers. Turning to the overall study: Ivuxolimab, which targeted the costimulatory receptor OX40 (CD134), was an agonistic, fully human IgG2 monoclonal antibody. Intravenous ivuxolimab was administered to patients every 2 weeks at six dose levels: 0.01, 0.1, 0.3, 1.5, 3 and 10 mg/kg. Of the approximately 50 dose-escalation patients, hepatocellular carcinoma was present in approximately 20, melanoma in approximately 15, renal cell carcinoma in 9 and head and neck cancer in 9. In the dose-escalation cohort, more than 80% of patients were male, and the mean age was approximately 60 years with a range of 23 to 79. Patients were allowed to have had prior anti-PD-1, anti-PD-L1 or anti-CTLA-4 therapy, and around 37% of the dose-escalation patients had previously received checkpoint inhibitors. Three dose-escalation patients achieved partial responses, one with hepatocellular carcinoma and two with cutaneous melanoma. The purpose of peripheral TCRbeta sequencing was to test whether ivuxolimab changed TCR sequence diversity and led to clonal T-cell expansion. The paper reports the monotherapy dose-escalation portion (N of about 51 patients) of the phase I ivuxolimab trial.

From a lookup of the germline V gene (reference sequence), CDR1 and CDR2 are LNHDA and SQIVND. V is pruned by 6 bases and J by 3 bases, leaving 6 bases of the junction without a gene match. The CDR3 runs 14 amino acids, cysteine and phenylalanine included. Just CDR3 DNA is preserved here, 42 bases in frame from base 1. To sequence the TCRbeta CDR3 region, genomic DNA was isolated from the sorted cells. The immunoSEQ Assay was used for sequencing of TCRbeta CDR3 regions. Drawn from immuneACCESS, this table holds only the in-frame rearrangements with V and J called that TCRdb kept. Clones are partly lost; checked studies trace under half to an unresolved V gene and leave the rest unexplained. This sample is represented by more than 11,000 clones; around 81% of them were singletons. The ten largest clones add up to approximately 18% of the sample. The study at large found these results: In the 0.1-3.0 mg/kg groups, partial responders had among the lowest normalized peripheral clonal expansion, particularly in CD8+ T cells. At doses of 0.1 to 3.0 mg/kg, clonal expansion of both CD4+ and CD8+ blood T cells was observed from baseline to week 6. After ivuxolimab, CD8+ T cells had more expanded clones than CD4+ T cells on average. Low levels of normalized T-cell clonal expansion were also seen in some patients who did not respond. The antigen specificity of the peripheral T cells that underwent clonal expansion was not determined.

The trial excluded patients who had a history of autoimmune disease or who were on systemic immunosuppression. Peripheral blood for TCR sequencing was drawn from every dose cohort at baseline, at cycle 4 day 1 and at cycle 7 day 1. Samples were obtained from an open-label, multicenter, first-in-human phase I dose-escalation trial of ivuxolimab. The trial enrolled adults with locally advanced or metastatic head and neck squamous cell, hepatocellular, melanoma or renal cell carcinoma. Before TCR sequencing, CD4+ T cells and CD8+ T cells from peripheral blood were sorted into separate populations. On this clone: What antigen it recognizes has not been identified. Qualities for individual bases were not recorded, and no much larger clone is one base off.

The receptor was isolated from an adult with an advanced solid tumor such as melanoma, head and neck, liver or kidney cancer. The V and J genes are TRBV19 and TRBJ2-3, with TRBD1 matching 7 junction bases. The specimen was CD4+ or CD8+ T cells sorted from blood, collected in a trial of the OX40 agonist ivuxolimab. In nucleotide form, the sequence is TGTGCCAGTAGCTTGGGGACAGATACAGATACGCAGTATTTT. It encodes CASSLGTDTDTQYF. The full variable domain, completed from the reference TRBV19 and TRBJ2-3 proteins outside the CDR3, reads DGGITQSPKYLFRKEGQNVTLSCEQNLNHDAMYWYRQDPGQGLRLIYYSQIVNDFQKGDIAEGYSVSREKKESFPLTVTSAQKNPTAFYLCASSLGTDTDTQYFGPGTRLTVL.